Described below is a single T cell receptor (beta chain) sequence and its context. The entry originates in a study of blood T cell repertoires in COVID-19. In the study overall: Donors in the United States, Italy and Spain gave samples during acute or convalescent COVID-19.

The trim removed 3 bases at V and 6 bases at J, leaving 5 bases unmatched. The CDR3 runs to 13 residues. CDR1 is GTSNPN and CDR2 is SVGIG in the germline V gene (reference sequence). Authors' data handling: Reference gene primers were amplified, and this amplification served to estimate nucleated cell counts. Assay: immunoSEQ multiplex PCR; the TCRdb copy retains only in-frame clones and omits some. From that table come the V and J calls and clone size; the DNA was used to work out D and trimming. The sample lists fewer than 140,000 clones, about 64% occurring once. Sequencing was carried out using peripheral blood. The chain uses TRBV30 and TRBJ2-7; 10 bases fit TRBD1. The sequence was collected from a human donor with acute or convalescent COVID-19. The donor label of this sample is uncertain. The CDR3 sequence: CAWRGTGVSEQYF. Written as DNA, the CDR3 is TGTGCCTGGAGGGGGACAGGGGTAAGCGAGCAGTACTTC.